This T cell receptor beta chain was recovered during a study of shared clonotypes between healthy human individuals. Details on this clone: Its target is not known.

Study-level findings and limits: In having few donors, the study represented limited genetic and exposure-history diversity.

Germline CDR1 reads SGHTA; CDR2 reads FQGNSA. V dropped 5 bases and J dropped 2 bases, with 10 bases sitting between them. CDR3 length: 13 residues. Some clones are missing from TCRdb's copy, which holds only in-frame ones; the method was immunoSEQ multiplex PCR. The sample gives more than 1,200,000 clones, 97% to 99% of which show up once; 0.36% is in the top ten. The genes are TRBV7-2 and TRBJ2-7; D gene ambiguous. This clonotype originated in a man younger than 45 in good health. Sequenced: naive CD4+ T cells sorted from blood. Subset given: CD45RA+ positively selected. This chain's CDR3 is CASSRVGTYEQYF. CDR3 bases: TGTGCCAGCAGCCGGGTTGGTACCTACGAGCAGTACTTC.